This T cell receptor (beta chain) is from a study of vaccination and CD4 T cells after COVID-19. Study summary: Post-COVID draws followed diagnosis by a median about 100 days (range 35 to 161). Overlapping spike pools from SARS-CoV-2 and HCoV-NL63, HCoV-OC43 and HCoV-229E served as culture stimuli. General study results and limits: Convalescent patients had a median roughly 90% of reactive clones appearing only post-vaccination.

Treatment here: approximately nine-day PBMC culture with coronavirus spike peptide pools or control peptides (ViraFEST assay). Worth noting for this clonotype: Its antigen is still unknown. The germline gene is not matched at one end of the junction; a read error may be the cause.

The Oncomine TCR Beta short-read assay was applied to DNA of cultured CD4+ T cells. The authors extracted genomic DNA from cultured CD4+ T cells. TCRdb analysed the PCR reads with MiXCR anew, one entry per CDR3 protein. The sample lists about 27,000 distinct CDR3 sequences, approximately 60% occurring once. Per germline, CDR1 SEHNR and CDR2 FQNEAQ (reference sequence). The CDR3 runs to 18 residues. The input for sequencing was CD4+ T cells from blood, cultured in vitro, taken after SARS-CoV-2 vaccination. The sequence came from a human donor who received a COVID-19 vaccine. The chain carries TRBV7-9 and TRBJ2-3; 15 bases fit TRBD2. CDR3 sequence (DNA): TGTGCCAGCAGTTTAGGGACTAGCGGGGGGCCTAGCACAGATACGCAGTATTTT. Translating gives CASSLGTSGGPSTDTQYF.